This T cell receptor (beta chain) comes out of a study of blood T cell repertoires in COVID-19. Study information: The samples span acute and convalescent COVID-19 from the United States, Italy and Spain. Nucleic acid was either cDNA or gDNA, and it came from T cells, B-cell-depleted T cells, or PBMCs.

Per the original data handling: Estimation of nucleated cell counts was performed using reference gene primer amplification. Profiling relied on immunoSEQ multiplex PCR, and the TCRdb table lists in-frame clones only, not all of them. That table gives V, J and clone size, and the DNA gave D and trimming. Of under 200,000 clones in the sample, roughly 84% were seen once. Trimming removed 4 bases from V and 8 bases from J; junction bases left unmatched: 2. This CDR3 has 14 amino acids. The germline V gene encodes CDR1 SGHDN and CDR2 FVKESK. This chain links TRBV14 with TRBJ2-3, with 14 bases fitting TRBD2. The sample consisted of peripheral blood. The clonotype originates from a man aged 18 to 29 with active or convalescent COVID-19. Here the CDR3 DNA reads TGTGCCAGCAGCCGGACTAGCGGGAGGTTTACGCAGTATTTT. Protein sequence: CASSRTSGRFTQYF.